This T cell receptor (beta chain) was identified in a study of cytomegalovirus exposure and HLA in healthy donors. Study observations and caveats: A classifier reportedly called cytomegalovirus status with high sensitivity and specificity.

Produced via immunoSEQ multiplex PCR; TCRdb's table is partial and in-frame only. Here the sample spans roughly 59,000 clones, 95% being singletons. Remarks on this clone: The antigen is undetermined.

The source of this sequence is a woman aged 18-35 years in good health and CMV-seropositive. Sample: PBMCs.

In DNA, the CDR3 is TGTGCCATCAGTGAGTGGGGACAGTCTGAGGACACTGAAGCTTTCTTT. Its protein product is CAISEWGQSEDTEAFF. J is TRBJ1-1 and V is TRBV10-3; 7 bases are a match to TRBD1. Trimming cost V 1 base and J 3 bases; bases outside gene matches: 8. This CDR3 is built from 16 residues. Germline CDR1 is ENHRY and CDR2 is SYGVKD.